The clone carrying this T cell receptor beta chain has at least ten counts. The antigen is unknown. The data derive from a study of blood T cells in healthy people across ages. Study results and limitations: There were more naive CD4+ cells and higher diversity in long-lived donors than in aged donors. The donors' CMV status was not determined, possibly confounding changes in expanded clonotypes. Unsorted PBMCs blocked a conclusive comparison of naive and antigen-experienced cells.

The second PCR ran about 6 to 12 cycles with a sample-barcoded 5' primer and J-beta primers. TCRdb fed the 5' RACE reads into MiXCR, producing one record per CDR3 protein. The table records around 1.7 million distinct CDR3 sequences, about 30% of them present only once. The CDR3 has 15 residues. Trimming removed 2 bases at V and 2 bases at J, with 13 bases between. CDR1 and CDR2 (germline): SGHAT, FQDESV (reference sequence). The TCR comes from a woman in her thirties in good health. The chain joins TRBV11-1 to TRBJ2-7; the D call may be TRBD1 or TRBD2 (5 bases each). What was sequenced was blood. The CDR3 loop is CASSLSGTRTYEQYF. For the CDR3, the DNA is TGTGCCAGCAGCTTATCGGGGACCAGAACCTACGAGCAGTACTTC.